Shown below are 8 T cell receptor beta chains from a single sample sequenced in a study of blood T cells in healthy people across ages. The second PCR ran about 6 to 11 cycles with a sample-barcoded 5' primer and J-beta primers. TCRdb processed the 5' RACE reads anew with MiXCR; each CDR3 protein has one entry. This table has around 750,000 distinct CDR3 sequences, roughly 50% appearing once. The sequencing sample was made of blood. These receptors were collected from a man at least 80 years old in good health.

The chain combines TRBV6-1 with TRBJ1-2; D perhaps matches TRBD1 (5 bases). The V end lost 5 bases, the J end lost 4 bases, and 20 bases lay between the germline ends. Germline V CDR1 and CDR2: MNHNS, SASEGT. This CDR3 region has 16 residues. CDR3 loop: CASSKEGTANFYGYTF. The CDR3 DNA follows: TGTGCCAGCAGTAAAGAAGGGACGGCGAACTTCTATGGCTACACCTTC.

This chain joins TRBV6-1 and TRBJ2-4, with TRBD1 identical over 7 bases. CDR1 and CDR2 from the germline V gene are MNHNS and SASEGT. J lost 5 bases, V lost 6 bases, and 7 bases had no gene match. CDR3 size: 14 residues. As DNA, the CDR3 is TGTGCCAGCAGGAGGACAGGCAGGGAAAACATTCAGTACTTC. It translates to CASRRTGRENIQYF.

The chain is built from TRBV12-3 or TRBV12-4 and TRBJ2-1; the D call may be TRBD1 or TRBD2 (5 bases each). V lost 7 bases and J lost 0, with 25 bases in between. The CDR3 runs 19 residues. The CDR3 loop is CASNLFGDPRGSSYNEQFF. CDR3 in DNA: TGTGCCAGCAACCTTTTTGGGGACCCTAGAGGAAGCTCCTACAATGAGCAGTTCTTC.

This clonotype was recorded a few times. The genes are TRBV29-1 and TRBJ2-3, with TRBD2 as a possible D gene (5 bases). CDR3 size: 13 residues. CDR1 and CDR2 (germline): SQVTM, ANQGSEA. The CDR3 spells CSGITGLRRYAYF. Written as DNA, the CDR3 is TGCAGTGGGATAACGGGATTACGCAGATACGCGTATTTT.

This clonotype was counted once. This chain uses TRBV6-6 with TRBJ1-2, with TRBD1 identical over 11 bases. The CDR3 spans 16 residues. The V gene end was trimmed by 2 bases and the J gene end by 3 bases; junction bases not matched to a gene: 5. Germline assignment: CDR1 MNHNY and CDR2 SVGAGI (reference sequence). CDR3 in amino acids: CASSYPGQGVYYGYTF. DNA of the CDR3: TGTGCCAGCAGTTACCCGGGACAGGGGGTCTACTATGGCTACACCTTC.

This clonotype was found a few times. This chain's CDR3 is CAIRTSGSTGELFF. The CDR3 nucleotides are TGCGCCATTCGGACTAGCGGGAGTACCGGGGAGCTGTTTTTT. This chain links TRBV10-2 with TRBJ2-2, with 13 bases matching TRBD2. The J segment lost 5 bases and the V segment lost 10 bases, leaving 4 bases of the junction unmatched. This CDR3 has 14 residues. The germline CDR1 and CDR2 sequences are WSHSY and SAAADI.

This chain joins TRBV6-2 or TRBV6-3 and TRBJ2-6, with TRBD1 matching 8 bases. Losses at the gene ends were 11 bases for V and 1 base for J; bases not matched to a gene: 10. Germline V gene sequence: CDR1 MNHEY, CDR2 SVGEGT. This CDR3 is built from 16 residues. For the CDR3, the DNA is TGTGCCGGCTCCGGGACAGGACTTTCTGGGGCCAACGTCCTGACTTTC. Its protein is CAGSGTGLSGANVLTF.

In regard to this clonotype: It is likely a read error, because the conserved phenylalanine at the end of the CDR3 is missing. This chain joins TRBV7-9 and TRBJ2-7; maybe TRBD1 (6 bases). This CDR3 comprises 16 residues. CDR1 is SEHNR, CDR2 FQNEAQ, per germline (reference sequence). Trimming removed 5 bases at V and 3 bases at J, with 20 bases between. CDR3 sequence (DNA): TGTGCCAGCAGCCTACAGGGTGCGGGTGGGAACTACGAGCAGTACTTA. Amino acid sequence: CASSLQGAGGNYEQYL.